Below are 14 T cell receptor beta chains sequenced from a single sample in a study of beta chain features in type 1 diabetes. Since all of the isolated RNA was reverse transcribed, expressed TCRB transcripts were what got sequenced. Assay: immunoSEQ multiplex PCR; the TCRdb copy retains only in-frame clones and omits some. The sample has 900,000 or so clones; roughly 15% are singletons. Sequencing input: naive CD4+ T cells from blood. Every receptor here comes from a woman in her late teens or twenties in good health.

The chain has TRBV25-1 and TRBJ2-1, with TRBD1 identical over 7 bases. After removal of 3 bases from V and 0 bases from J, the junction contained 5 bases not matched to a gene. Germline values: CDR1 MGHDK, CDR2 SYGVNS. CDR3 length equals 16 residues. CDR3 DNA sequence: TGTGCCAGCAGTGACCCAGGGGGAAACTCCTACAATGAGCAGTTCTTC. This encodes CASSDPGGNSYNEQFF.

As regards this clone: Other nucleotide sequences in the sample specify the same CDR3. V and J are TRBV6-5 and TRBJ1-5; 9 bases agree with TRBD1. The germline V gene has CDR1 MNHEY and CDR2 SVGAGI. This CDR3 has 15 residues. V was clipped by 5 bases and J by 0 bases; unmatched bases: 2. The CDR3 nucleotides read TGTGCCAGCAGTAGGACAGGGGATAGCAATCAGCCCCAGCATTTT. It is translated as CASSRTGDSNQPQHF.

Turning to this clone: Other DNA sequences in this specimen translate into the identical CDR3. The CDR3 spells CASETSGVGAQETQYF. Here the CDR3 DNA reads TGTGCCAGTGAAACTTCGGGAGTCGGGGCACAAGAGACCCAGTACTTC. The V and J genes are TRBV2 and TRBJ2-5; a possible D gene is TRBD2 (6 bases). Deletions cut 9 bases from V and 2 bases from J, with 22 bases between. The CDR3 loop spans 16 amino acids. CDR1 and CDR2 from the germline V gene are SNHLY and FYNNEI.

This clone was recorded a few times. This chain joins TRBV29-1 and TRBJ1-1, with D hard to call. CDR1 and CDR2 from the germline V gene are SQVTM and ANQGSEA. V lost 2 bases to trimming and J lost 4 bases, with 11 bases between them. The CDR3 length is 13 residues. The CDR3 bases are TGCAGCGTTGAACGACTCCAGGTCACTGAAGCTTTCTTT. Translating it yields CSVERLQVTEAFF.

The chain uses TRBV29-1 and TRBJ2-5; D is possibly TRBD1 (6 bases). Looked up from germline, CDR1 is SQVTM and CDR2 is ANQGSEA. The V and J ends lost 0 bases and 6 bases respectively, with 14 bases between them. The CDR3 spans 14 residues. The DNA of the CDR3 is TGCAGCGTTGAAGATTATGGACAGAGGAAGACCCAGTACTTC. This translates into CSVEDYGQRKTQYF.

In nucleotides, the CDR3 is TGTGCCAGCAGCCAGGACGGTTACTATGGCTACACCTTC. This sequence encodes CASSQDGYYGYTF. This chain uses TRBV7-9 with TRBJ1-2; no clear D gene. Deletions cut 5 bases from V and 3 bases from J, with 10 bases between. CDR3 length: 13 amino acids. Germline V CDR1 and CDR2: SEHNR, FQNEAQ (reference sequence).

The chain is built from TRBV7-9 and TRBJ2-1; tentatively, D is TRBD2 (6 bases). Trimming shortened V by 4 bases and J by 10 bases, and 11 bases separated the two germline ends. This CDR3 has 12 residues. Per germline, CDR1 SEHNR and CDR2 FQNEAQ (reference sequence). The CDR3 region has the DNA TGTGCCAGCAGCTCCCCCAGCGGGGAGCAGTTCTTC. It translates to CASSSPSGEQFF.

This clone was seen a handful of times. The junction departs from the called germline gene at one end, perhaps through a read error. The chain is built from TRBV7-2 and TRBJ2-1; 16 bases fit TRBD2. From germline, CDR1 is SGHTA and CDR2 FQGNSA. This CDR3 region has 14 residues. CDR3 sequence reads: CASSGPGLAGGLIF. In DNA form, the CDR3 reads TGTGCCAGCAGCGGCCCGGGACTAGCGGGAGGGCTAATCTTC. Drawing the rest from reference TRBV7-2 and TRBJ2-1, the complete variable domain is GAGVSQSPSNKVTEKGKDVELRCDPISGHTALYWYRQSLGQGLEFLIYFQGNSAPDKSGLPSDRFSAERTGGSVSTLTIQRTQQEDSAVYLCASSGPGLAGGLIFGPGTRLTVL.

This clone came up a few times. This rearrangement joins TRBV6-5 to TRBJ1-1; the D is unclear. The germline V and J ends were trimmed by 2 bases and 4 bases, with 8 bases remaining between them. The CDR3 runs to 13 residues. CDR1 is MNHEY and CDR2 is SVGAGI in the germline V gene. The DNA for the CDR3 is TGTGCCAGCAGTTACCGGGGAAGCACTGAAGCTTTCTTT. This translates into CASSYRGSTEAFF.

This clone was observed a few times. The genes are TRBV6-5 and TRBJ2-7; no firm D call. Germline loops: CDR1 MNHEY, CDR2 SVGAGI. V was clipped by 2 bases and J by 3 bases, with 8 bases between them. This CDR3 spans 13 amino acids. In nucleotides, the CDR3 is TGTGCCAGCAGTTACCCGTATAGCTACGAGCAGTACTTC. Encoded protein: CASSYPYSYEQYF.

The chain combines TRBV6-5 with TRBJ2-7; tentative D call: TRBD2 (5 bases). Per the germline V gene, CDR1 is MNHEY and CDR2 is SVGAGI. V lost 2 bases, J lost 0 bases, and 11 bases lay in between. This CDR3 spans 15 amino acids. The CDR3: CASSYGQRTSYEQYF. The CDR3 bases are TGTGCCAGCAGTTACGGGCAGCGGACCTCCTACGAGCAGTACTTC.

This clone was seen a handful of times. The rearrangement joins TRBV29-1 to TRBJ2-7, with TRBD2 identical over 15 bases. From germline, CDR1 is SQVTM and CDR2 ANQGSEA. The CDR3 spans 16 residues. Unmatched junction bases numbered 10, after V lost 7 bases and J lost 3 bases. CDR3 residues: CSAQRGLAGGNYEQYF. CDR3 sequence (DNA): TGCAGCGCCCAACGGGGACTAGCGGGAGGTAACTACGAGCAGTACTTC.

The chain joins TRBV6-5 to TRBJ2-5; 13 bases are a match to TRBD2. Germline CDR1 is MNHEY and CDR2 is SVGAGI. This CDR3 is 15 amino acids long. The ends lost 4 bases at V and 5 bases at J; junction bases unmatched: 4. In DNA, the CDR3 is TGTGCCAGCAGTTTCCGACTAGCGGGAGGCGAGACCCAGTACTTC. Residues: CASSFRLAGGETQYF.

This clone showed up just a few times. CDR3 in DNA: TGTGCCAGCAGCTTAAATTGGGGACTAGCGGGAGGGAAGCAGTACTTC. Its translation is CASSLNWGLAGGKQYF. This chain links TRBV11-2 with TRBJ2-7; 16 bases are shared with TRBD2. This CDR3 is built from 16 residues. The germline CDR1 and CDR2 sequences are SGHAT and FQNNGV. V lost 2 bases, J lost 8 bases, and 6 bases stayed unmatched. Full variable domain (outside the CDR3, taken from reference TRBV11-2 and TRBJ2-7): EAGVAQSPRYKIIEKRQSVAFWCNPISGHATLYWYQQILGQGPKLLIQFQNNGVVDDSQLPKDRFSAERLKGVDSTLKIQPAKLEDSAVYLCASSLNWGLAGGKQYFGPGTRLTVT.